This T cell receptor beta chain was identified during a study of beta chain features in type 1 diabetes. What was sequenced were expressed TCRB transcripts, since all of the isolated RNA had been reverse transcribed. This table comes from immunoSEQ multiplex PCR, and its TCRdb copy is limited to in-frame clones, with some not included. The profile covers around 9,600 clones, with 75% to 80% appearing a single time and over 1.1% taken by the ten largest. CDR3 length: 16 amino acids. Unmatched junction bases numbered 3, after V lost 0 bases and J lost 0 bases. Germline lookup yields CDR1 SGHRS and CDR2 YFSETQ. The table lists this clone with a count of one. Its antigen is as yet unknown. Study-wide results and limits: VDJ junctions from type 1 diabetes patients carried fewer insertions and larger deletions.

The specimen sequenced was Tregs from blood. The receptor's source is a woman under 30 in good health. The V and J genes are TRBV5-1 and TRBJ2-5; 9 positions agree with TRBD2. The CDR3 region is CASSLGSGRHQETQYF. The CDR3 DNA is TGCGCCAGCAGCTTGGGCAGCGGGAGGCACCAAGAGACCCAGTACTTC.